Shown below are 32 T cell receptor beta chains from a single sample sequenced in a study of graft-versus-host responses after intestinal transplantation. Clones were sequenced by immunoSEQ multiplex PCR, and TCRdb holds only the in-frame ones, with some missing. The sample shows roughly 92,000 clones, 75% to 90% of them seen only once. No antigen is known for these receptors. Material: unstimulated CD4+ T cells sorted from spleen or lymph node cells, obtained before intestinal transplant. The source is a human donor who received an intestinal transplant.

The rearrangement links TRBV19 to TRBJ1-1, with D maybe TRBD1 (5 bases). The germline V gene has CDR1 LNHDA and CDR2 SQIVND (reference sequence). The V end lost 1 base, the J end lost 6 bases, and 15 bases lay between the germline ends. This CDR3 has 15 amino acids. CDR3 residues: CASSIGGGLGAEAFF. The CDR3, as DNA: TGTGCCAGTAGTATAGGGGGGGGACTAGGGGCTGAAGCTTTCTTT.

CDR3 in DNA: TGTGCCAGCAGCTTAAGGGGAGTCTCTGGGGCCAACGTCCTGACTTTC. The encoded protein is CASSLRGVSGANVLTF. The rearrangement uses TRBV7-3 and TRBJ2-6; a possible D gene is TRBD2 (5 bases). Germline CDR1 and CDR2: SGHTA and FQGTGA. The CDR3 is 16 residues long. The V end lost 1 base, the J end lost 0 bases, and 7 bases lay between the germline ends.

CDR3 nucleotides: TGTGCCAGCAGCCCCGGGACTAGCGGTTTAGGAGATACGCAGTATTTT. Translated, it gives CASSPGTSGLGDTQYF. The chain combines TRBV5-6 with TRBJ2-3; 11 positions agree with TRBD2. Trimming removed 4 bases from V and 5 bases from J; junction bases left unmatched: 9. In germline, CDR1 is SGHDT, CDR2 YYEEEE. The CDR3 has 16 residues.

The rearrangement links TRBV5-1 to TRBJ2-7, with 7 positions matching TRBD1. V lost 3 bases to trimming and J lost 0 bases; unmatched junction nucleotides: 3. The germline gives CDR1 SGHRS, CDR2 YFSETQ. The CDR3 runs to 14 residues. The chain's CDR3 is CASSSTGASYEQYF. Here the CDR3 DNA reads TGCGCCAGCAGCTCAACAGGGGCCTCCTACGAGCAGTACTTC.

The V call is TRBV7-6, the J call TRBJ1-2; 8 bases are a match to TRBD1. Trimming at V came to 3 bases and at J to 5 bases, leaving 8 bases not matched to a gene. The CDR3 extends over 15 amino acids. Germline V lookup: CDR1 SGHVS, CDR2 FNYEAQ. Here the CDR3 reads CASSLVSGGAYGYTF. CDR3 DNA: TGTGCCAGCAGCTTGGTCTCAGGGGGCGCGTATGGCTACACCTTC.

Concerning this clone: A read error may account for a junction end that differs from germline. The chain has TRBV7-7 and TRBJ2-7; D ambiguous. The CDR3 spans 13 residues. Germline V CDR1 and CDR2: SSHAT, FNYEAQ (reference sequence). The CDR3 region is CASSLCPCPEQYF. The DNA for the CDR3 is TGTGCTAGCAGCTTATGTCCATGTCCCGAGCAGTACTTC. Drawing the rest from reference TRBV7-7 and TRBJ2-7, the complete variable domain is GAGVSQSPRYKVTKRGQDVTLRCDPISSHATLYWYQQALGQGPEFLTYFNYEAQPDKSGLPSDRFSAERPEGSISTLTIQRTEQRDSAMYRCASSLCPCPEQYFGPGTRLTVT.

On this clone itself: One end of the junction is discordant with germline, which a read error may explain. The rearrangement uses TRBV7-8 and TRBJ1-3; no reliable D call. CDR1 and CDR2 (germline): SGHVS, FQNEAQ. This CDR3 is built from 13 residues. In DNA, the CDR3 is TGTGCCGGCAGTCGGGGATCTGGAAACACCATATATTTT. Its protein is CAGSRGSGNTIYF.

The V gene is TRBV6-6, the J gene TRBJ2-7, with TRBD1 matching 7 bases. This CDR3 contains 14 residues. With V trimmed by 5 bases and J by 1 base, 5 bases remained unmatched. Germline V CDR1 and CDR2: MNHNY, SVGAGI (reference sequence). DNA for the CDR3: TGTGCCAGCAGTCCCCGGGACAGTTCCTACGAGCAGTACTTC. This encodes CASSPRDSSYEQYF.

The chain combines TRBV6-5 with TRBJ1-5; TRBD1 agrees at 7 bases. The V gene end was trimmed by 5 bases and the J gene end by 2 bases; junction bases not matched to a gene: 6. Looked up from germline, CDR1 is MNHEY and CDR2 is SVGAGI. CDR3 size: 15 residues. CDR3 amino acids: CASSTTGSGNQPQHF. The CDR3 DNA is TGTGCCAGCAGTACGACAGGGTCGGGCAATCAGCCCCAGCATTTT.

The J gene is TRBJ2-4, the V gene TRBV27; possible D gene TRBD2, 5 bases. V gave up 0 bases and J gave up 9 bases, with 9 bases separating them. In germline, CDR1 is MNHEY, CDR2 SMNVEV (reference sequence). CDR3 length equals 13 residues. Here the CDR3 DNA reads TGTGCCAGCAGTTTATCCCCCGGAGGCATTCAGTACTTC. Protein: CASSLSPGGIQYF.

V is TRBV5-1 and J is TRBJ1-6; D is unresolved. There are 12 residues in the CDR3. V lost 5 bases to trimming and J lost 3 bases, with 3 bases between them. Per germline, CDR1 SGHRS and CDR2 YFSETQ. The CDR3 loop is CASRHYNSPLHF. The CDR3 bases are TGCGCCAGCAGACACTATAATTCACCCCTCCACTTT.

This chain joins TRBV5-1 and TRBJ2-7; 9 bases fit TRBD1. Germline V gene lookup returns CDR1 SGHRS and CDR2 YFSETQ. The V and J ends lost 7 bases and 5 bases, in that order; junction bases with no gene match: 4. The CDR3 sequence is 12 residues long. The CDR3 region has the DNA TGCGCCAGCTCCCGGGACAGGGACGAGCAGTACTTC. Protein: CASSRDRDEQYF.

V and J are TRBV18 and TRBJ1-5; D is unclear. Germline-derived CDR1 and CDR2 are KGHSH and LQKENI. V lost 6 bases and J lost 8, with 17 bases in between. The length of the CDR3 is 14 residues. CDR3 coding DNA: TGTGCCAGCTCCTGGGGAGTCAAGAAGGAGCCCCAGCATTTT. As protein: CASSWGVKKEPQHF.

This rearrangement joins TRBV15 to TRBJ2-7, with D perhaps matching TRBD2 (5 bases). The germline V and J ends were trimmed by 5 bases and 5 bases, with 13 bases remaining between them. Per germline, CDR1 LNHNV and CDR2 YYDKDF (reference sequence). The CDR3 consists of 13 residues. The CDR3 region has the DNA TGTGCCACCAGCCTTGGGCCCGGGAACGAGCAGTACTTC. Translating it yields CATSLGPGNEQYF.

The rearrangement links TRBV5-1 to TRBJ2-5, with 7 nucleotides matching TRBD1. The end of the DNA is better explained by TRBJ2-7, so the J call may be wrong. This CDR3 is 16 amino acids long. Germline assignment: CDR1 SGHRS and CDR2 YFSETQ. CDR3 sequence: CASSPQGKGYSYEQYF. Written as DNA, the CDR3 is TGCGCCAGCAGCCCACAGGGGAAGGGGTACTCCTACGAGCAGTACTTC.

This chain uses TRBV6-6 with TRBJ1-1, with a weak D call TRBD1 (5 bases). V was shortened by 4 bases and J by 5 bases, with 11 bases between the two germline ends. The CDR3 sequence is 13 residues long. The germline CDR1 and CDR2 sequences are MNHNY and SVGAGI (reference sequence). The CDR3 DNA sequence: TGTGCCAGCAGTTTCAGGGTTGGAACTGAAGCTTTCTTT. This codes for CASSFRVGTEAFF.

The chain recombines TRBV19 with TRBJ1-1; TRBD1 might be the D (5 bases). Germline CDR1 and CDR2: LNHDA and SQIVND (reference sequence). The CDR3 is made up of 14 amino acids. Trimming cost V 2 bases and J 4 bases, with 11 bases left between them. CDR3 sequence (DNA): TGTGCCAGTAGTATATATGGGGCGCCCACTGAAGCTTTCTTT. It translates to CASSIYGAPTEAFF.

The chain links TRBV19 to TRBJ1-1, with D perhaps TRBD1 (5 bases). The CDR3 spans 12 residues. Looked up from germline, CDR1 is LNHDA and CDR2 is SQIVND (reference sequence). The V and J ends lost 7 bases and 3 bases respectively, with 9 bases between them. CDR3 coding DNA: TGTGCCAGTACCGCGGGGGACACTGAAGCTTTCTTT. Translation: CASTAGDTEAFF.

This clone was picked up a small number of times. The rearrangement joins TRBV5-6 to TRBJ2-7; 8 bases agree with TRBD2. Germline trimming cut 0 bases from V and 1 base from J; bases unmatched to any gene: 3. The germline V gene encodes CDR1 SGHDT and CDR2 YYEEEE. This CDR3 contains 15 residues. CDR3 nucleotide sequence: TGTGCCAGCAGCTTGGGCGGGGGGCAATCCTACGAGCAGTACTTC. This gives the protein CASSLGGGQSYEQYF.

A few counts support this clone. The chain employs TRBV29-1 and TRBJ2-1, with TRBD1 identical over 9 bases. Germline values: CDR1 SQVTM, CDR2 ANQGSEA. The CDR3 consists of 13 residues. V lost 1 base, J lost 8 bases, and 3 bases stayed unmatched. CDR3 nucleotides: TGCAGCGTTGAAGGGACAGGGGCGGATGAGCAGTTCTTC. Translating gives CSVEGTGADEQFF.

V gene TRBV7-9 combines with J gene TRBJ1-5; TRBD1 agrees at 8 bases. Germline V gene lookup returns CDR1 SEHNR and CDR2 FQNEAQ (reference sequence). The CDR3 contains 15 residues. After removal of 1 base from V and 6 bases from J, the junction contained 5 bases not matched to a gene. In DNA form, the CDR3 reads TGTGCCAGCAGCTTAGGGCAGGGGGCAATTCAGCCCCAGCATTTT. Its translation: CASSLGQGAIQPQHF.

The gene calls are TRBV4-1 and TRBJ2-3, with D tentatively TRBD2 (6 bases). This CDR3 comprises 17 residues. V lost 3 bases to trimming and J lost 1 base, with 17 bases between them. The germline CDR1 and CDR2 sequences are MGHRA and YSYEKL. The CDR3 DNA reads TGCGCCAGCAGCCAGGCCTTGAAGTGGGGGGGCACAGATACGCAGTATTTT. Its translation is CASSQALKWGGTDTQYF.

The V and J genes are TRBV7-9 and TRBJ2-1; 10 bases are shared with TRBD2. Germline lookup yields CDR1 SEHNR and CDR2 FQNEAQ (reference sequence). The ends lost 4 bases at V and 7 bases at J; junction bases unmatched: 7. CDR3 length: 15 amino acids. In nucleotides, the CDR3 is TGTGCCAGCAGCTCAAGACTAGCGGGCCCTAATGAGCAGTTCTTC. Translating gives CASSSRLAGPNEQFF.

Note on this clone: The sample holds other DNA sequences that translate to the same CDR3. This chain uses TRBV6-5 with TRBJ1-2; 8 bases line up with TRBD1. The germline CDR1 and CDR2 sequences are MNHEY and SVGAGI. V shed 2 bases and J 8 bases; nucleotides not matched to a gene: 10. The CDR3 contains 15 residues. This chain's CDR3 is CASSYAGRGLGGYTF. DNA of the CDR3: TGTGCCAGCAGTTACGCCGGCAGGGGGCTGGGCGGCTACACCTTC.

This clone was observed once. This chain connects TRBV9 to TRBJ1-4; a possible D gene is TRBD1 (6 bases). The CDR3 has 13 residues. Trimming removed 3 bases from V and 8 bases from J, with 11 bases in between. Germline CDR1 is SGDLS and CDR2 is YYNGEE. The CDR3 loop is CASSAGVNEKLFF. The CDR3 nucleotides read TGTGCCAGCAGCGCAGGGGTTAACGAAAAACTGTTTTTT. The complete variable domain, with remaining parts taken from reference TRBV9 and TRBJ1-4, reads DSGVTQTPKHLITATGQRVTLRCSPRSGDLSVYWYQQSLDQGLQFLIQYYNGEERAKGNILERFSAQQFPDLHSELNLSSLELGDSALYFCASSAGVNEKLFFGSGTQLSVL.

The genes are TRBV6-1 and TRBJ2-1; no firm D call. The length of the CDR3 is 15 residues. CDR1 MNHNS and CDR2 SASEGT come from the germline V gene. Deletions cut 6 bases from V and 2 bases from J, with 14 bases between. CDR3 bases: TGTGCCAGCAGCCTAACAGAATTCCCCTACAATGAGCAGTTCTTC. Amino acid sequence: CASSLTEFPYNEQFF.

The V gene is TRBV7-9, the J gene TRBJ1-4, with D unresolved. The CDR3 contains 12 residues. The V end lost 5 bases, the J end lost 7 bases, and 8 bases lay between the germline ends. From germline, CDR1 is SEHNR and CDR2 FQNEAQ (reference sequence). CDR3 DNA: TGTGCCAGCAGCACTCTTGGTGAAAAACTGTTTTTT. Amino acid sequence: CASSTLGEKLFF.

For the CDR3, the DNA is TGCGCCAGCAGCTTGAACCCGGCAACTAATGAAAAACTGTTTTTT. Translating it yields CASSLNPATNEKLFF. The chain couples TRBV5-1 to TRBJ1-4; D unresolved. Trimming pared 1 base from V and 0 bases from J, leaving 7 bases between. Germline CDR1 SGHRS, CDR2 YFSETQ. This CDR3 region has 15 residues. Full variable domain (remainder filled in from reference TRBV5-1 and TRBJ1-4): KAGVTQTPRYLIKTRGQQVTLSCSPISGHRSVSWYQQTPGQGLQFLFEYFSETQRNKGNFPGRFSGRQFSNSRSEMNVSTLELGDSALYLCASSLNPATNEKLFFGSGTQLSVL.

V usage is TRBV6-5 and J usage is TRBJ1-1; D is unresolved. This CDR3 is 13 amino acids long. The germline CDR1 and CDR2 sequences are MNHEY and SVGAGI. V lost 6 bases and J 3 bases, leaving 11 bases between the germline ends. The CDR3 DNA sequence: TGTGCCAGCAGCCGGACTTGGGACACTGAAGCTTTCTTT. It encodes CASSRTWDTEAFF.

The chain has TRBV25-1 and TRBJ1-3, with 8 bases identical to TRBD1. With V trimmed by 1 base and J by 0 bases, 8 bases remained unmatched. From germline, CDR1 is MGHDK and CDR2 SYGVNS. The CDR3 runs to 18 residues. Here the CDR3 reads CASSESRTGIGSGNTIYF. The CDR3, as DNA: TGTGCCAGCAGTGAATCCCGGACAGGGATAGGCTCTGGAAACACCATATATTTT.

CDR3 nucleotides: TGTGCCAGCAGCTTAGCTATTGGGCAGGAAGCTTTCTTT. Amino acid sequence: CASSLAIGQEAFF. The chain combines TRBV7-9 with TRBJ1-1, with D unresolved. The V gene lost 0 bases and the J gene lost 8 bases, with 10 bases spanning the gap. The germline CDR1 and CDR2 sequences are SEHNR and FQNEAQ (reference sequence). The CDR3 runs to 13 residues.

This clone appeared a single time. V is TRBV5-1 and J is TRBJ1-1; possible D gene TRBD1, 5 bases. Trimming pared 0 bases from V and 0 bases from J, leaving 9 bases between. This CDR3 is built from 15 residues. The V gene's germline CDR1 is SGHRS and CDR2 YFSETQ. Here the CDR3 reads CASSLGQPMNTEAFF. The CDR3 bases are TGCGCCAGCAGCTTGGGACAGCCTATGAACACTGAAGCTTTCTTT.